What follows are 32 T cell receptor beta chains derived from one specimen sequenced in a study of Graves' ophthalmopathy and Graves' hyperthyroidism (dated by TCRdb to about 2018). Sequenced on an Illumina HiSeq 2000. For repertoire sequencing, TCR beta CDR3 regions were amplified from RNA transcripts. The first round of RT-PCR was done with HTBI primers and the Qiagen OneStep RT-PCR kit, and was followed by a second round of multiplex PCR, then size selection and purification. TCRdb reran the public reads through fastp at Q25 and MiXCR, keeping productive beta chains. Every CDR3 protein is listed once, alongside the most common genes and DNA of its rows. The sample table contains hundreds of thousands of distinct CDR3 sequences; only one count was recorded for around 50% of them. The ten largest make up around 47% of the sample. Material for sequencing was peripheral blood. The receptors were gathered from an adult man with Graves' ophthalmopathy.

On this clonotype itself: An end of the junction differs from the germline gene, which may be a read error. This sequence joins TRBV4-1 and TRBJ2-7; 9 nucleotides align to TRBD1. The CDR3 is made up of 16 amino acids. Per germline, CDR1 MGHRA and CDR2 YSYEKL. DNA for the CDR3: TGTGCCAGCAGCTACAACGAGGGACAGGGCTCCTACGAGCAGTACTTC. Translated, it gives CASSYNEGQGSYEQYF.

This chain joins TRBV29-1 and TRBJ2-7; 8 nucleotides align to TRBD1. This CDR3 is built from 12 residues. Germline loops: CDR1 SQVTM, CDR2 ANQGSEA. V was pared by 8 bases and J by 4 bases, with 7 bases of the junction left unmatched. CDR3 coding DNA: TGCAGCCAGGACAGGGTTTGGTACGAGCAGTACTTC. Its protein product is CSQDRVWYEQYF.

This clonotype was detected once. This chain connects TRBV7-3 to TRBJ2-7, with TRBD1 identical over 7 bases. V was pared by 4 bases and J by 4 bases, with 4 bases of the junction left unmatched. This CDR3 has 13 residues. The V gene's germline CDR1 is SGHTA and CDR2 FQGTGA. The CDR3 sequence is CASSSGQDYEQYF. The CDR3 DNA sequence: TGTGCCAGCAGCTCCGGACAGGATTACGAGCAGTACTTC.

The CDR3 DNA reads TGTGCCAGCAGCTCGGGACAGGGAGATTACGAGCAGTACTTC. Protein sequence: CASSSGQGDYEQYF. The genes are TRBV7-9 and TRBJ2-7; TRBD1 matches at 9 bases. The CDR3 has 14 residues. Germline V gives CDR1 SEHNR, CDR2 FQNEAQ (reference sequence). Losses at the gene ends were 4 bases for V and 4 bases for J; bases not matched to a gene: 5.

This clonotype was seen only a few times. V gene TRBV20-1 combines with J gene TRBJ1-5, with unresolved D. Trimming removed 7 bases from V and 2 bases from J, with 9 bases in between. Germline V lookup: CDR1 DFQATT, CDR2 SNEGSKA (reference sequence). The CDR3 sequence is 12 residues long. CDR3 bases: TGCAGTGGTCTGAAGGGCAATCAGCCCCAGCATTTT. It encodes CSGLKGNQPQHF.

The V gene is TRBV7-3, the J gene TRBJ2-2, with 7 bases fitting TRBD1. Germline values: CDR1 SGHTA, CDR2 FQGTGA. The CDR3 contains 17 residues. J was trimmed by 4 bases and V by 2 bases; bases with no gene match: 10. The CDR3 DNA reads TGTGCCAGCAGCTTACTGGGTGGGACAGTGAGCACCGGGGAGCTGTTTTTT. Translating gives CASSLLGGTVSTGELFF.

This clonotype came up a few times. The chain uses TRBV20-1 and TRBJ1-2; 10 bases align to TRBD1. Germline values: CDR1 DFQATT, CDR2 SNEGSKA (reference sequence). The CDR3 runs to 12 residues. Trimming at V came to 3 bases and at J to 5 bases, leaving 0 bases not matched to a gene. CDR3 amino acids: CSARGQGYGYTF. DNA of the CDR3: TGCAGTGCTAGGGGACAGGGGTATGGCTACACCTTC.

This clonotype was found many times. The chain links TRBV7-2 to TRBJ1-2; a possible D gene is TRBD1 (6 bases). V was shortened by 1 base and J by 8 bases, with 11 bases between the two germline ends. The CDR3 runs 13 residues. Germline CDR1 and CDR2: SGHTA and FQGNSA. The CDR3 spells CASSLVVQGGYTF. CDR3 DNA sequence: TGTGCCAGCAGCTTAGTCGTACAGGGAGGCTACACCTTC.

The V and J genes are TRBV3-1 and TRBJ2-7; 10 bases are a match to TRBD2. Germline trimming cut 6 bases from V and 6 bases from J; bases unmatched to any gene: 8. In germline, CDR1 is LGHDT, CDR2 YNNKEL (reference sequence). The CDR3 consists of 14 residues. The CDR3 is CASRYHGTSVEQYF. The DNA of the CDR3 is TGTGCCAGCAGGTACCACGGGACTAGCGTCGAGCAGTACTTC.

A few counts support this clonotype. V gene TRBV6-1 combines with J gene TRBJ1-2; D is unresolved. This CDR3 spans 13 amino acids. Germline CDR1 MNHNS, CDR2 SASEGT. V was clipped by 1 base and J by 6 bases, with 9 bases between them. The CDR3, as DNA: TGTGCCAGCAGTGAAGGTGTTCGAGATGGCTACACCTTC. This codes for CASSEGVRDGYTF.

This chain connects TRBV5-1 to TRBJ2-2; 8 bases are a match to TRBD1. Trimming took 1 base from V and 2 from J; bases not matched to a gene: 4. Germline CDR1 is SGHRS and CDR2 is YFSETQ. There are 16 residues in the CDR3. The CDR3 sequence is CASSLLTGDNTGELFF. In nucleotides, the CDR3 is TGCGCCAGCAGCTTGCTGACAGGGGACAACACCGGGGAGCTGTTTTTT.

This clonotype has only a few counts. The genes are TRBV29-1 and TRBJ2-5, with D unclear. In germline, CDR1 is SQVTM, CDR2 ANQGSEA. The CDR3 consists of 12 residues. V lost 7 bases, J lost 5 bases, and 14 bases lay in between. The CDR3 reads CSGRVGRETQYF. The CDR3 DNA is TGCAGCGGAAGAGTCGGTAGGGAGACCCAGTACTTC.

As concerns this clonotype: At one end the junction does not follow the germline gene, possibly because of a read error. The chain's CDR3 is CASSQEDSRNQPQRF. DNA of the CDR3: TGCGCCAGCAGCCAAGAGGACAGCCGCAATCAGCCCCAGCGTTTT. V usage is TRBV7-2 and J usage is TRBJ1-5, with D possibly being TRBD1 (6 bases). In germline, CDR1 is SGHTA, CDR2 FQGNSA. The CDR3 consists of 15 residues. Supplemented by reference TRBV7-2 and TRBJ1-5, the full variable domain reads GAGVSQSPSNKVTEKGKDVELRCDPISGHTALYWYRQSLGQGLEFLIYFQGNSAPDKSGLPSDRFSAERTGGSVSTLTIQRTQQEDSAVYLCASSQEDSRNQPQRFGDGTRLSIL.

In its sample, this clonotype was seen a few times. The chain has TRBV7-9 and TRBJ2-7; no clear D. Germline lookup yields CDR1 SEHNR and CDR2 FQNEAQ (reference sequence). Between the trimmed V and J ends, which lost 0 bases and 2 bases, there was a span of 5 bases. The CDR3 consists of 13 residues. CDR3 amino acids: CASSLAATYEQYF. The CDR3 DNA is TGTGCCAGCAGCTTAGCGGCTACCTACGAGCAGTACTTC.

The J gene is TRBJ2-7, the V gene TRBV9, with 9 nucleotides matching TRBD1. Germline V gene data show CDR1 as SGDLS and CDR2 as YYNGEE. J gave up 4 bases and V 3 bases, and 8 bases lay outside the gene matches. The length of the CDR3 is 15 residues. Here the CDR3 reads CASSAAGTGWYEQYF. CDR3 nucleotides: TGTGCCAGCAGCGCTGCCGGGACAGGGTGGTACGAGCAGTACTTC. The complete variable domain, with remaining parts taken from reference TRBV9 and TRBJ2-7, reads DSGVTQTPKHLITATGQRVTLRCSPRSGDLSVYWYQQSLDQGLQFLIQYYNGEERAKGNILERFSAQQFPDLHSELNLSSLELGDSALYFCASSAAGTGWYEQYFGPGTRLTVT.

Only a few counts were recorded for this clonotype. The chain recombines TRBV7-9 with TRBJ1-1, with 7 bases that match TRBD1. The CDR3 length is 13 residues. Germline V CDR1 and CDR2: SEHNR, FQNEAQ (reference sequence). J lost 3 bases, V lost 5 bases, and 3 bases had no gene match. The chain's CDR3 is CASSRGTDTEAFF. The CDR3 bases are TGTGCCAGCAGCCGTGGGACAGACACTGAAGCTTTCTTT.

The chain couples TRBV4-1 to TRBJ2-5; D unclear. The better agreement between TRBJ2-7 and the DNA end casts doubt on the J call. The CDR3 spans 14 residues. The V gene's germline CDR1 is MGHRA and CDR2 YSYEKL. This CDR3 reads CASSQGWGSYEQYF. CDR3 DNA sequence: TGCGCCAGCAGCCAAGGTTGGGGTTCCTACGAGCAGTACTTC.

V usage is TRBV19 and J usage is TRBJ2-2, with D tentatively TRBD1 (6 bases). V gave up 1 base and J gave up 1 base, with 10 bases separating them. CDR1 is LNHDA, CDR2 SQIVND, per germline (reference sequence). The CDR3 extends over 16 amino acids. The CDR3 DNA reads as TGTGCCAGTAGTATAGGTAGGACAGAGAACACCGGGGAGCTGTTTTTT. Translating gives CASSIGRTENTGELFF.

J is TRBJ2-5 and V is TRBV20-1; 10 bases match TRBD1. CDR3 size: 14 residues. The V segment lost 2 bases and the J segment 5 bases; nucleotides outside the gene matches: 5. Germline V gene data show CDR1 as DFQATT and CDR2 as SNEGSKA (reference sequence). The CDR3 nucleotides are TGCAGTGCTAGACTGACAGGGGGCAGGGAGACCCAGTACTTC. It encodes CSARLTGGRETQYF.

This chain connects TRBV12-3 or TRBV12-4 to TRBJ2-7, with TRBD2 identical over 14 bases. This CDR3 has 18 residues. J lost 0 bases, V lost 5 bases, and 9 bases had no gene match. The CDR3 here is CASSELGLAGGPSYEQYF. DNA of the CDR3: TGTGCCAGCAGTGAGCTCGGACTAGCGGGAGGACCCTCCTACGAGCAGTACTTC.

This clonotype was seen a handful of times. The V and J genes are TRBV5-1 and TRBJ2-7; tentatively, D is TRBD1 (6 bases). The CDR3 extends over 16 amino acids. Trimming removed 0 bases at V and 2 bases at J, with 15 bases between. Germline-derived CDR1 and CDR2 are SGHRS and YFSETQ. The CDR3 region has the DNA TGCGCCAGCAGCTTGGGGGCCTCGGGACAAACCTACGAGCAGTACTTC. This encodes CASSLGASGQTYEQYF.

CDR3 bases: TGTGCCAGCAGCCCCGGGGCTAGCGCTTCCTACGAGCAGTACTTC. Translated, it gives CASSPGASASYEQYF. This chain links TRBV9 with TRBJ2-7, with D perhaps matching TRBD2 (6 bases). Looked up from germline, CDR1 is SGDLS and CDR2 is YYNGEE. The V gene lost 4 bases and the J gene lost 1 base, with 15 bases spanning the gap. The CDR3 spans 15 residues.

The V call is TRBV9, the J call TRBJ1-2; 7 positions agree with TRBD1. Per the germline V gene, CDR1 is SGDLS and CDR2 is YYNGEE. The CDR3 covers 12 residues. After removal of 4 bases from V and 8 bases from J, the junction contained 5 bases not matched to a gene. CDR3 protein: CASSLRQGGYTF. In DNA, the CDR3 is TGTGCCAGCAGCCTCCGACAGGGAGGCTACACCTTC.

On this clonotype itself: At one end the junction does not follow the germline gene, possibly because of a read error. The gene calls are TRBV11-1 and TRBJ2-7; 8 positions match TRBD1. The CDR3 has 15 amino acids. From germline, CDR1 is SGHAT and CDR2 FQDESV (reference sequence). In DNA, the CDR3 is TGTGCCAGCAGTTTAGGGGGACAGGCGGCCTACGAGCAGTACTTC. Protein: CASSLGGQAAYEQYF.

About this clonotype itself: A much larger clone differs by one base, so this may be a read error. The gene calls are TRBV7-4 and TRBJ2-7; D gene ambiguous. Between the trimmed V and J ends, which lost 6 bases and 3 bases, there was a span of 6 bases. This CDR3 contains 11 residues. Looked up from germline, CDR1 is SGHVT and CDR2 is SQSDAQ. The chain's CDR3 is CASSTVYEQYF. DNA of the CDR3: TGTGCCAGCAGTACCGTCTACGAGCAGTACTTC.

V and J are TRBV12-3 or TRBV12-4 and TRBJ2-5, with D perhaps matching TRBD1 or TRBD2 (7 bases each). Trimming took off 7 bases at V and 2 bases at J, with 14 bases between the two ends. The length of the CDR3 is 14 residues. The CDR3 region has the DNA TGTGCCAGCACCAGGGGGGGGGGGCAAGAGACCCAGTACTTC. As protein: CASTRGGGQETQYF.

This clonotype was detected only a few times. This chain joins TRBV2 and TRBJ1-1; D remains unclear. This CDR3 has 14 amino acids. CDR1 SNHLY and CDR2 FYNNEI come from the germline V gene. Deletions cut 6 bases from V and 0 bases from J, with 11 bases between. DNA for the CDR3: TGTGCCAGCAGAATGCCAGGCATGAACACTGAAGCTTTCTTT. This encodes CASRMPGMNTEAFF.

This chain connects TRBV5-8 to TRBJ1-2; 9 nucleotides agree with TRBD1. The CDR3 is 15 amino acids. Germline V gene lookup returns CDR1 SGHTS and CDR2 YDEGEE. Unmatched junction bases numbered 11, after V lost 4 bases and J lost 7 bases. In nucleotides, the CDR3 is TGTGCCAGCAGCCGATTTCCGGGACAGGGTGGTGGCTACACCTTC. Protein: CASSRFPGQGGGYTF. The whole variable domain, remainder taken from reference TRBV5-8 and TRBJ1-2, is EAGVTQSPTHLIKTRGQQATLRCSPISGHTSVYWYQQALGLGLQFLLWYDEGEERNRGNFPPRFSGRQFPNYSSELNVNALELEDSALYLCASSRFPGQGGGYTFGSGTRLTVV.

The chain employs TRBV7-3 and TRBJ2-3; possibly TRBD2 for D (5 bases). The germline V gene has CDR1 SGHTA and CDR2 FQGTGA. CDR3 length equals 15 residues. Trimming pared 5 bases from V and 0 bases from J, leaving 12 bases between. CDR3 bases: TGTGCCAGCAGCGCGAGGGTGGCTAGCACAGATACGCAGTATTTT. Protein sequence: CASSARVASTDTQYF.

Comment on this clonotype: This may arise from a read error, as a much more abundant clone is one base away. The V gene is TRBV29-1, the J gene TRBJ2-2, with D perhaps matching TRBD2 (5 bases). The CDR3 consists of 12 residues. The germline V gene encodes CDR1 SQVTM and CDR2 ANQGSEA. The CDR3 coding sequence is TGCGGCGCGGAGGTGAACACCGGGGAGCTGTTTTTT. Its protein product is CGAEVNTGELFF.

This rearrangement joins TRBV7-2 to TRBJ1-2, with D perhaps matching TRBD1 (6 bases). This CDR3 is built from 17 residues. In germline, CDR1 is SGHTA, CDR2 FQGNSA. V was cut by 5 bases and J by 0 bases, with 19 bases left in between. This chain's CDR3 is CASSPSYRGPSNYGYTF. The CDR3 nucleotides are TGTGCCAGCAGCCCGTCCTACCGGGGGCCCTCTAACTATGGCTACACCTTC.

The chain carries TRBV28 and TRBJ2-6; D is perhaps TRBD1 or TRBD2 (5 bases each). The CDR3 consists of 16 residues. Between the trimmed V and J ends, which lost 6 bases and 0 bases, there was a span of 12 bases. Germline V gene data show CDR1 as MDHEN and CDR2 as SYDVKM. In DNA, the CDR3 is TGTGCCAGCAGAATGGGACCGAGCTCTGGGGCCAACGTCCTGACTTTC. Amino acid sequence: CASRMGPSSGANVLTF.